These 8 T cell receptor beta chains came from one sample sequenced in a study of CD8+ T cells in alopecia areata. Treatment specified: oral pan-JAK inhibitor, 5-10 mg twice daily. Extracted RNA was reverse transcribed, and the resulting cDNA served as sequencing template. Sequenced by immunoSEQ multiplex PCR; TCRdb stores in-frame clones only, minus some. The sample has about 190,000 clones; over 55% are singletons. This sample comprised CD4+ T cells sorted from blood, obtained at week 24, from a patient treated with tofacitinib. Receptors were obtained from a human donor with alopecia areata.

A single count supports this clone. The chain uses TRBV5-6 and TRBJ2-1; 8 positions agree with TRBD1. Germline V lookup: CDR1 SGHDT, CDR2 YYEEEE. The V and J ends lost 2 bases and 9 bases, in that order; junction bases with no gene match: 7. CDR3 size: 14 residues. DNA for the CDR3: TGTGCCAGCAGCTTTCCGGACAGGGTAGGTGAGCAGTTCTTC. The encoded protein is CASSFPDRVGEQFF.

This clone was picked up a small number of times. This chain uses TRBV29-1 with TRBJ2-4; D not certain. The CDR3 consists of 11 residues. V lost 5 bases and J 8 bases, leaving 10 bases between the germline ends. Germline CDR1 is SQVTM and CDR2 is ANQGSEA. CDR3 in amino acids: CSVFPGDIQYF. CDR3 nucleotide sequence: TGCAGCGTTTTTCCGGGCGACATTCAGTACTTC.

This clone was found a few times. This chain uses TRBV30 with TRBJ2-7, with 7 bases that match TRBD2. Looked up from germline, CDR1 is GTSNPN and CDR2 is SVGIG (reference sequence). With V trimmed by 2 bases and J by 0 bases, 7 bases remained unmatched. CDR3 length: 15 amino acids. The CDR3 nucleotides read TGTGCCTGGAGTTTAGGCGGGGGAGGCTCCTACGAGCAGTACTTC. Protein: CAWSLGGGGSYEQYF.

The CDR3 loop is CASSLGVAGANVLTF. CDR3 sequence (DNA): TGTGCCAGCAGCTTAGGGGTGGCTGGGGCCAACGTCCTGACTTTC. The V and J genes are TRBV7-2 and TRBJ2-6; D not resolved. In germline, CDR1 is SGHTA, CDR2 FQGNSA. Trimming removed 1 base at V and 2 bases at J, with 6 bases between. The length of the CDR3 is 15 residues.

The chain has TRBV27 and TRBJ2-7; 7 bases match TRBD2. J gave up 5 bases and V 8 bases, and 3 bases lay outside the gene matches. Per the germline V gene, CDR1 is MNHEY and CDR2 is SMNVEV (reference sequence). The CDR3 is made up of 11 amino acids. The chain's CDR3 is CASGGVHEQYF. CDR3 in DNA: TGTGCCAGCGGGGGGGTCCACGAGCAGTACTTC.

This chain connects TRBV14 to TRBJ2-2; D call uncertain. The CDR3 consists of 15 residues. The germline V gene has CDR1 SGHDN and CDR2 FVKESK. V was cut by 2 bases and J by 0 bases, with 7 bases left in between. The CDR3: CASSQLTANTGELFF. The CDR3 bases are TGTGCCAGCAGCCAACTAACAGCGAACACCGGGGAGCTGTTTTTT.

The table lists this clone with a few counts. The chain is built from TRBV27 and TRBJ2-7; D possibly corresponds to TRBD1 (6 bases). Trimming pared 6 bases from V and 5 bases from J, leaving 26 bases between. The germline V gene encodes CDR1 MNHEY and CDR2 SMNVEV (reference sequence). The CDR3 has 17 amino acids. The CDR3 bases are TGTGCCAGCAGATCACAGGGAGCCCTCGCCTACAAGCACGAGCAGTACTTC. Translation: CASRSQGALAYKHEQYF.

The CDR3: CAWSVRSGGEQYF. CDR3 sequence (DNA): TGTGCCTGGAGTGTAAGGTCAGGCGGCGAGCAGTACTTC. The J gene is TRBJ2-7, the V gene TRBV30; D gene ambiguous. Germline V CDR1 and CDR2: GTSNPN, SVGIG (reference sequence). This CDR3 spans 13 amino acids. V was shortened by 0 bases and J by 6 bases, with 12 bases between the two germline ends.